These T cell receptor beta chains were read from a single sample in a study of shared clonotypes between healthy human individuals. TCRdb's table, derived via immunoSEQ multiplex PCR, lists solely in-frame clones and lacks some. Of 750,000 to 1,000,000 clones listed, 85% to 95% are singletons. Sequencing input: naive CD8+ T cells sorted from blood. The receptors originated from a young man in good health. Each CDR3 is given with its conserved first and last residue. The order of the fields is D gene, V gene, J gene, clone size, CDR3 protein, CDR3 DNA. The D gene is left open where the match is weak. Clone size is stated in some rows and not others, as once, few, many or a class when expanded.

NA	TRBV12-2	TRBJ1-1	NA	CASRLAPSPNPTPDTITEAFF	TGTGCAAGTCGCTTAGCGCCTTCACCGAACCCGACACCGGATACGATCACTGAAGCTTTCTTT
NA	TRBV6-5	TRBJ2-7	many	CASSRQGGNEQYF	TGTGCCAGCAGCCGACAGGGAGGCAACGAGCAGTACTTC
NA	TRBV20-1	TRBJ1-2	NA	CSARGTGYTF	TGCAGTGCTAGAGGGACAGGCTACACCTTC
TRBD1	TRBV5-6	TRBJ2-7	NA	CASSSGQGVLTYEQYF	TGTGCCAGCAGCTCCGGACAGGGGGTACTAACCTACGAGCAGTACTTC
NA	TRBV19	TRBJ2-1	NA	CASSIDDSGYNEQFF	TGTGCCAGTAGTATTGATGATAGCGGCTACAATGAGCAGTTCTTC
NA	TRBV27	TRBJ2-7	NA	CASSYGRNTYEQYF	TGTGCCAGCAGTTACGGGAGAAATACCTACGAGCAGTACTTC
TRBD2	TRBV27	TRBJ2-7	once	CASSPGLAGVLYEQYF	TGTGCCAGCAGTCCAGGACTAGCGGGAGTGCTCTACGAGCAGTACTTC
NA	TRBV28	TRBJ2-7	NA	CASSLYRGSSYEQYF	TGTGCCAGCAGTTTATACCGGGGCTCGTCCTACGAGCAGTACTTC
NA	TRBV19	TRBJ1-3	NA	CASNPAPGNTIYF	TGTGCCAGTAACCCAGCGCCAGGAAACACCATATATTTT
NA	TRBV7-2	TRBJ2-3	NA	CASSSGSPITDTQYF	TGTGCCAGCAGCTCTGGGTCCCCTATCACAGATACGCAGTATTTT
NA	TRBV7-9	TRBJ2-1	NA	CASSSFTGFNEQFF	TGTGCCAGCAGCTCGTTCACAGGATTCAATGAGCAGTTCTTC
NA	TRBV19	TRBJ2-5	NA	CASSIVPLETQYF	TGTGCCAGTAGTATAGTCCCACTCGAGACCCAGTACTTC
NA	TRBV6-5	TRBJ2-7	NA	CASRSRGTYEQYF	TGTGCCAGCAGATCTCGGGGAACCTACGAGCAGTACTTC
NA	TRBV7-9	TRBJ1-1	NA	CASSLEQGINTEAFF	TGTGCCAGCAGCTTAGAACAGGGTATTAACACTGAAGCTTTCTTT
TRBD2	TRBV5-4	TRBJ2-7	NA	CASSLSGTSSYEQYF	TGTGCCAGCAGCTTGAGCGGGACCAGCTCCTACGAGCAGTACTTC
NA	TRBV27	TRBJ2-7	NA	CASSLSPVYEQYF	TGTGCCAGCAGTTTATCTCCAGTCTACGAGCAGTACTTC
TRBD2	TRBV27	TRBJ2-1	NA	CASSKGTTPYNEQFF	TGTGCCAGCAGTAAAGGGACTACCCCCTACAATGAGCAGTTCTTC
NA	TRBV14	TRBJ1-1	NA	CASSQAAVPNTEAFF	TGTGCCAGCAGCCAAGCGGCAGTCCCTAACACTGAAGCTTTCTTT